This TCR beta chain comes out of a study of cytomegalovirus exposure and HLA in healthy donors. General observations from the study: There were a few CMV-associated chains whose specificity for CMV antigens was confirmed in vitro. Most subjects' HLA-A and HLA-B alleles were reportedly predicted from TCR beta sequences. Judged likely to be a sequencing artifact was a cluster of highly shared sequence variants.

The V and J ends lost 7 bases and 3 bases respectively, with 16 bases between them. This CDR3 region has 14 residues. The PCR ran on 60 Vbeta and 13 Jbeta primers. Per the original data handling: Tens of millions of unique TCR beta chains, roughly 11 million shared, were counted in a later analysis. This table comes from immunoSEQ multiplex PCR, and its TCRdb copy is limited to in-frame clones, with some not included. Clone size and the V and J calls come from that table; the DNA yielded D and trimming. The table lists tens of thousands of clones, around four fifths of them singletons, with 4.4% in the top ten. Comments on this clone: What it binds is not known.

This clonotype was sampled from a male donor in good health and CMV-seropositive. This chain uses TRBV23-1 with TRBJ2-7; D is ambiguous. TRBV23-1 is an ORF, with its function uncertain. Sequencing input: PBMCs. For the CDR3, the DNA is TGCGCCAGCACATCCGAAGAGGTACTCTACGAGCAGTACTTC. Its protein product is CASTSEEVLYEQYF.